This entry lists 31 T cell receptor beta chains sequenced from one sample in a study of cytomegalovirus exposure and HLA in healthy donors. PCR primers comprised 60 Vbeta and 13 Jbeta primers. Profiled with immunoSEQ multiplex PCR; TCRdb holds only in-frame clones, not every one. Among approximately 70,000 clones listed, about two thirds were seen once. The sample comprised PBMCs. The receptor source for this set is a middle-aged woman in good health and CMV-seropositive.

This chain connects TRBV2 to TRBJ1-3, with a weak D call TRBD1 (6 bases). V lost 8 bases and J 2 bases, leaving 10 bases between the germline ends. This CDR3 has 13 amino acids. Per germline, CDR1 SNHLY and CDR2 FYNNEI. The CDR3 region is CASLQGPGNTIYF. DNA for the CDR3: TGTGCCAGCTTACAGGGCCCTGGAAACACCATATATTTT.

The rearrangement joins TRBV2 to TRBJ2-7, with 9 bases matching TRBD1. Germline CDR1 SNHLY, CDR2 FYNNEI. Germline trimming cut 4 bases from V and 6 bases from J; bases unmatched to any gene: 10. This CDR3 region has 15 residues. For the CDR3, the DNA is TGTGCCAGCAGTGTCGCCGGGACAGGGTTTTTCGAGCAGTACTTC. Protein sequence: CASSVAGTGFFEQYF.

As regards this clone: The junction shows a germline mismatch at one end, possibly a read error. The same CDR3 is also encoded by other DNA sequences in this sample. V gene TRBV6-1 combines with J gene TRBJ1-6, with D uncertain. The germline gives CDR1 MNHNS, CDR2 SASEGT. The CDR3 is 14 residues long. For the CDR3, the DNA is TGTGCCAGCAGTACACGGGATGAAAATTCCCCCCTCCACTTT. Amino acid sequence: CASSTRDENSPLHF.

The V call is TRBV5-6, the J call TRBJ2-1; the D gene is possibly TRBD2 (7 bases). CDR1 is SGHDT, CDR2 YYEEEE, per germline. The CDR3 has 16 residues. The V end was cut by 4 bases, the J end by 7 bases, with 21 bases between. The CDR3 nucleotides are TGTGCCAGCAGCCCTCAGGGGAGGGTGGGACGGAATGAGCAGTTCTTC. Amino acid sequence: CASSPQGRVGRNEQFF.

The V gene is TRBV5-4, the J gene TRBJ1-1, with TRBD1 identical over 8 bases. Trimming at V came to 3 bases and at J to 3 bases, leaving 4 bases not matched to a gene. CDR1 is SGHNT and CDR2 is YYREEE in the germline V gene (reference sequence). The CDR3 sequence is 14 residues long. The DNA for the CDR3 is TGTGCCAGCAGCTCGGGACAGGAACACACTGAAGCTTTCTTT. Translating gives CASSSGQEHTEAFF.

V usage is TRBV7-9 and J usage is TRBJ2-5; D gene uncertain. With 5 bases removed from V and 0 bases from J, the gap between germline ends came to 7 bases. Germline V gene data show CDR1 as SEHNR and CDR2 as FQNEAQ (reference sequence). This CDR3 spans 13 amino acids. The CDR3 sequence: CASSRSNQETQYF. The CDR3 coding sequence is TGTGCCAGCAGCCGGAGTAACCAAGAGACCCAGTACTTC.

The chain has TRBV5-1 and TRBJ2-5, with a weak D call TRBD2 (7 bases). Trimming took 7 bases from V and 2 from J, leaving 21 bases between them. This CDR3 has 16 residues. Germline-derived CDR1 and CDR2 are SGHRS and YFSETQ. The CDR3 reads CASQMGGGGEQETQYF. DNA of the CDR3: TGCGCCAGCCAAATGGGGGGCGGGGGAGAACAAGAGACCCAGTACTTC.

This sequence joins TRBV7-8 and TRBJ2-6, with 8 bases matching TRBD1. V trimming: 6 bases; J trimming: 0 bases; junction bases outside the gene matches: 7. The germline V gene encodes CDR1 SGHVS and CDR2 FQNEAQ. The CDR3 length is 17 residues. CDR3 protein: CASSWDRRSSGANVLTF. The CDR3 bases are TGTGCCAGCAGTTGGGACAGGCGAAGCTCTGGGGCCAACGTCCTGACTTTC.

V gene TRBV7-6 combines with J gene TRBJ2-6; 8 nucleotides line up with TRBD1. The junction had 5 bases not matched to a gene; V was cut back by 1 base and J by 3 bases. This CDR3 is built from 17 residues. In germline, CDR1 is SGHVS, CDR2 FNYEAQ. CDR3 DNA: TGTGCCAGCAGCTTAGAAGGCAGGGGGCTTGGGGCCAACGTCCTGACTTTC. Protein product: CASSLEGRGLGANVLTF.

The chain couples TRBV7-3 to TRBJ2-7; TRBD2 might be the D (7 bases). Germline CDR1 SGHTA, CDR2 FQGTGA. The CDR3 is made up of 15 amino acids. V lost 1 base and J lost 2, with 12 bases in between. CDR3 residues: CASSLSGGAPYEQYF. The CDR3 region has the DNA TGTGCCAGCAGCTTAAGTGGGGGGGCCCCCTACGAGCAGTACTTC.

This clone turned up a few times. The chain links TRBV19 to TRBJ2-5; 12 bases agree with TRBD1. CDR3 length equals 14 residues. Germline CDR1 is LNHDA and CDR2 is SQIVND (reference sequence). The J segment lost 5 bases and the V segment lost 10 bases, leaving 8 bases of the junction unmatched. The chain's CDR3 is CATQGQGAWETQYF. The CDR3 DNA reads TGTGCCACACAGGGACAGGGGGCTTGGGAGACCCAGTACTTC.

This clone was seen more than once but under ten times. One junction end disagrees with the germline gene, perhaps due to a read error. This chain joins TRBV4-1 and TRBJ1-5; D possibly corresponds to TRBD1 (6 bases). The CDR3 covers 15 residues. From germline, CDR1 is MGHRA and CDR2 YSYEKL. CDR3 in DNA: TGTGCCAGCAGCCACCGAGGGGGTCTCAATCAGCCCCAGCATTTT. It codes for CASSHRGGLNQPQHF.

This chain uses TRBV5-6 with TRBJ2-1; TRBD2 is a possible D gene (7 bases). Between the trimmed V and J ends, which lost 0 bases and 7 bases, there was a span of 17 bases. This CDR3 has 16 residues. From germline, CDR1 is SGHDT and CDR2 YYEEEE. The CDR3 loop is CASSLAGGRLDNEQFF. CDR3 bases: TGTGCCAGCAGCTTGGCCGGGGGGCGCCTGGATAATGAGCAGTTCTTC. The variable domain in full, with the rest retrieved from reference TRBV5-6 and TRBJ2-1, is DAGVTQSPTHLIKTRGQQVTLRCSPKSGHDTVSWYQQALGQGPQFIFQYYEEEERQRGNFPDRFSGHQFPNYSSELNVNALLLGDSALYLCASSLAGGRLDNEQFFGPGTRLTVL.

The chain has TRBV9 and TRBJ1-4; TRBD1 matches at 8 bases. The CDR3 length is 15 residues. Germline V gene data show CDR1 as SGDLS and CDR2 as YYNGEE. Trimming took 0 bases from V and 4 from J; bases not matched to a gene: 2. DNA for the CDR3: TGTGCCAGCAGCGTAGCGGACAGGGATAATGAAAAACTGTTTTTT. Encoded protein: CASSVADRDNEKLFF.

The rearrangement links TRBV10-1 to TRBJ2-6, with D possibly TRBD2 on 5 matching bases. CDR1 is WNHNN, CDR2 SYGVQD, per germline (reference sequence). This CDR3 spans 15 amino acids. The V end lost 6 bases, the J end lost 0 bases, and 9 bases lay between the germline ends. The CDR3 coding sequence is TGCGCCAGCAGCCGGGCGGGCTCTGGGGCCAACGTCCTGACTTTC. Protein: CASSRAGSGANVLTF.

The chain links TRBV13 to TRBJ2-2; tentatively, D is TRBD1 (6 bases). CDR3 size: 14 residues. Trimming cost V 5 bases and J 7 bases, with 14 bases left between them. Germline V lookup: CDR1 PRHDT, CDR2 FYEKMQ (reference sequence). The CDR3 sequence: CASSHYRGGGELFF. The CDR3 DNA reads TGTGCCAGCAGCCATTATCGAGGGGGCGGGGAGCTGTTTTTT. Filled out from reference TRBV13 and TRBJ2-2, the complete variable domain reads AAGVIQSPRHLIKEKRETATLKCYPIPRHDTVYWYQQGPGQDPQFLISFYEKMQSDKGSIPDRFSAQQFSDYHSELNMSSLELGDSALYFCASSHYRGGGELFFGEGSRLTVL.

The chain couples TRBV15 to TRBJ1-5; TRBD1 agrees at 8 bases. Germline V gives CDR1 LNHNV, CDR2 YYDKDF (reference sequence). The V segment lost 0 bases and the J segment 0 bases; nucleotides outside the gene matches: 10. The CDR3 has 19 amino acids. In DNA form, the CDR3 reads TGTGCCACCAGCAGAGACCCCGGACAGGGATACATTAGCAATCAGCCCCAGCATTTT. It encodes CATSRDPGQGYISNQPQHF.

V gene TRBV19 combines with J gene TRBJ2-5; D is ambiguous. The germline gives CDR1 LNHDA, CDR2 SQIVND (reference sequence). CDR3 length: 14 amino acids. Trimming shortened V by 3 bases and J by 4 bases, and 12 bases separated the two germline ends. The CDR3 region has the DNA TGTGCCAGTAGTATGGTACTAAGGAGAGAGACCCAGTACTTC. Its translation: CASSMVLRRETQYF.

The V gene is TRBV19, the J gene TRBJ1-4; 8 bases match TRBD1. V was pared by 4 bases and J by 7 bases, with 5 bases of the junction left unmatched. The CDR3 has 14 residues. Germline lookup yields CDR1 LNHDA and CDR2 SQIVND (reference sequence). The CDR3 region has the DNA TGTGCCAGTAGTACCGGACAGGGCGGTGAAAAACTGTTTTTT. Translating it yields CASSTGQGGEKLFF.

The CDR3 DNA is TGTGCCAGTAAGCTCCCAGGTCACACCGGGGAGCTGTTTTTT. Its translation: CASKLPGHTGELFF. The chain employs TRBV19 and TRBJ2-2; D remains ambiguous. The germline CDR1 and CDR2 sequences are LNHDA and SQIVND (reference sequence). The CDR3 loop spans 14 amino acids. The ends were cut back, 7 bases at V and 3 bases at J, with 12 bases in the middle. The variable domain in full, with the rest retrieved from reference TRBV19 and TRBJ2-2, is DGGITQSPKYLFRKEGQNVTLSCEQNLNHDAMYWYRQDPGQGLRLIYYSQIVNDFQKGDIAEGYSVSREKKESFPLTVTSAQKNPTAFYLCASKLPGHTGELFFGEGSRLTVL.

This clone was seen only a few times. The chain couples TRBV6-1 to TRBJ1-1; D unresolved. Trimming left V 0 bases short and J 4 bases short, with 18 bases between. Germline V gene lookup returns CDR1 MNHNS and CDR2 SASEGT. This CDR3 contains 17 residues. CDR3 DNA sequence: TGTGCCAGCAGTGAAGCCAAGGTGTATGGGCTCAGCACTGAAGCTTTCTTT. Translated: CASSEAKVYGLSTEAFF.

This clone was counted a single time. The chain is built from TRBV6-5 and TRBJ1-2; TRBD1 matches 7 bases. The trim removed 5 bases at V and 4 bases at J, leaving 1 base unmatched. CDR1 and CDR2 from the germline V gene are MNHEY and SVGAGI. This CDR3 is built from 12 residues. CDR3: CASSRDSYGYTF. As DNA, the CDR3 is TGTGCCAGCAGTAGGGACAGCTATGGCTACACCTTC.

This clone appeared a single time. The chain recombines TRBV9 with TRBJ2-7; possibly TRBD1 for D (5 bases). Deletions cut 3 bases from V and 7 bases from J, with 17 bases between. This CDR3 region has 14 residues. Germline lookup yields CDR1 SGDLS and CDR2 YYNGEE. Here the CDR3 reads CASSGAAVGREQYF. CDR3 nucleotides: TGTGCCAGCAGCGGGGCCGCCGTGGGGCGAGAGCAGTACTTC.

The rearrangement uses TRBV4-1 and TRBJ2-7; D may be TRBD1 (6 bases). V lost 4 bases to trimming and J lost 2 bases, with 15 bases between them. CDR1 is MGHRA and CDR2 is YSYEKL in the germline V gene. The CDR3 sequence is 15 residues long. The DNA of the CDR3 is TGCGCCAGCAGCCCACTCCAGGGGCCGGCCTACGAGCAGTACTTC. Protein product: CASSPLQGPAYEQYF.

The chain is built from TRBV5-1 and TRBJ2-5, with 10 bases matching TRBD2. CDR1 and CDR2 from the germline V gene are SGHRS and YFSETQ. Germline trimming cut 2 bases from V and 5 bases from J; bases unmatched to any gene: 9. There are 16 residues in the CDR3. Here the CDR3 reads CASSFQPSGGKETQYF. DNA for the CDR3: TGCGCCAGCAGCTTTCAGCCTAGCGGGGGTAAGGAGACCCAGTACTTC.

J is TRBJ1-5 and V is TRBV25-1; 9 nucleotides line up with TRBD1. V shed 6 bases and J 6 bases; nucleotides not matched to a gene: 3. The germline V gene has CDR1 MGHDK and CDR2 SYGVNS. The CDR3 loop spans 13 amino acids. As DNA, the CDR3 is TGTGCCAGCAGACAGGGGGCCGGTCAGCCCCAGCATTTT. It translates to CASRQGAGQPQHF.

A single count supports this clone. The genes are TRBV5-1 and TRBJ2-3; 8 bases line up with TRBD1. The CDR3 totals 16 residues. CDR1 and CDR2 (germline): SGHRS, YFSETQ. Trimming took 1 base from V and 2 from J; bases not matched to a gene: 6. CDR3 DNA: TGCGCCAGCAGCTTGCAGGGGGCGCAGGACACAGATACGCAGTATTTT. The encoded protein is CASSLQGAQDTDTQYF. Complete variable domain (other parts from reference TRBV5-1 and TRBJ2-3): KAGVTQTPRYLIKTRGQQVTLSCSPISGHRSVSWYQQTPGQGLQFLFEYFSETQRNKGNFPGRFSGRQFSNSRSEMNVSTLELGDSALYLCASSLQGAQDTDTQYFGPGTRLTVL.

V is TRBV15 and J is TRBJ1-4, with D uncertain. This CDR3 is built from 13 residues. The germline V gene has CDR1 LNHNV and CDR2 YYDKDF (reference sequence). V was cut by 0 bases and J by 8 bases, with 7 bases left in between. CDR3 region: CATSRDREEKLFF. The CDR3 bases are TGTGCCACCAGCAGAGATAGGGAGGAAAAACTGTTTTTT.

This chain links TRBV27 with TRBJ2-7; a possible D gene is TRBD1 (6 bases). V was cut by 5 bases and J by 2 bases, with 16 bases left in between. The length of the CDR3 is 15 residues. Germline V CDR1 and CDR2: MNHEY, SMNVEV (reference sequence). The CDR3, as DNA: TGTGCCAGCAGTCCCCGCCCAAACAGGGCCTACGAGCAGTACTTC. Its protein product is CASSPRPNRAYEQYF.

The chain uses TRBV9 and TRBJ1-3; no clear D. The germline CDR1 and CDR2 sequences are SGDLS and YYNGEE. The CDR3 contains 15 residues. The V and J ends lost 0 bases and 3 bases respectively, with 10 bases between them. Written as DNA, the CDR3 is TGTGCCAGCAGCGTAGGCGCTATCGGTGGAAACACCATATATTTT. Translating gives CASSVGAIGGNTIYF.

CDR3 DNA sequence: TGCGCCAGCAGCCAATCCAATAGCGGGGGACAGGAGACCCAGTACTTC. Protein: CASSQSNSGGQETQYF. V and J are TRBV5-1 and TRBJ2-5; 9 bases are shared with TRBD2. The trim removed 4 bases at V and 5 bases at J, leaving 12 bases unmatched. CDR1 is SGHRS and CDR2 is YFSETQ in the germline V gene. The CDR3 sequence is 16 residues long.